Shown below are 5 T cell receptor beta chains from a single sample sequenced in a study of blood T cell repertoires in COVID-19. Sequenced by immunoSEQ multiplex PCR; TCRdb stores in-frame clones only, minus some. Of some 280,000 clones detected, around 91% appear once; the ten largest clones hold about an eighth. Input material: peripheral blood. The origin of the receptors is a woman aged 55-69 years with acute or convalescent COVID-19.

This rearrangement joins TRBV5-4 to TRBJ1-2; D gene uncertain. The CDR3 spans 13 residues. The V gene's germline CDR1 is SGHNT and CDR2 YYREEE (reference sequence). V shed 2 bases and J shed 4 bases, with 9 bases lying between them. The chain's CDR3 is CASSFDNPYGYTF. CDR3 DNA: TGTGCCAGCAGCTTCGACAATCCCTATGGCTACACCTTC.

The V and J genes are TRBV7-8 and TRBJ1-1; 8 nucleotides line up with TRBD1. The CDR3 runs to 18 residues. Per the germline V gene, CDR1 is SGHVS and CDR2 is FQNEAQ. J gave up 0 bases and V 0 bases, and 9 bases lay outside the gene matches. CDR3 amino acids: CASSLARQGASMNTEAFF. CDR3 sequence (DNA): TGTGCCAGCAGCTTAGCGCGGCAGGGGGCATCAATGAACACTGAAGCTTTCTTT.

The V and J genes are TRBV5-4 and TRBJ2-7; 8 nucleotides agree with TRBD2. This CDR3 is 14 amino acids long. CDR1 and CDR2 (germline): SGHNT, YYREEE (reference sequence). V gave up 4 bases and J gave up 4 bases; unmatched junction bases: 7. CDR3 residues: CASSAGGGLYEQYF. Here the CDR3 DNA reads TGTGCCAGCAGCGCCGGGGGGGGGTTATACGAGCAGTACTTC.

The chain employs TRBV4-2 and TRBJ2-1, with TRBD2 identical over 12 bases. From germline, CDR1 is LGHNA and CDR2 YNFKEQ. The V and J ends lost 3 bases and 7 bases, in that order; junction bases with no gene match: 10. The CDR3 totals 17 residues. CDR3 sequence (DNA): TGTGCCAGCAGCCAGAATCTAGCGGGAGGGCCAAGGAATGAGCAGTTCTTC. This encodes CASSQNLAGGPRNEQFF.

The chain couples TRBV6-6 to TRBJ2-7; TRBD1 aligns across 10 bases. This CDR3 has 14 amino acids. V shed 2 bases, J shed 4 bases, and the junction held 2 bases outside the gene matches. In germline, CDR1 is MNHNY, CDR2 SVGAGI (reference sequence). This chain's CDR3 is CASSYPDRGYEQYF. Here the CDR3 DNA reads TGTGCCAGCAGTTACCCGGACAGGGGGTACGAGCAGTACTTC.